This entry lists 6 T cell receptor beta chains sequenced from one sample in a study of cytotoxic CD8 clonotypes in ibrutinib-treated CLL. The method was immunoSEQ multiplex PCR; TCRdb's version includes in-frame clones alone and lacks a portion of them. The sample carries some 85,000 clones, 60% to 80% recorded once. Sequenced here: PBMCs, sampled after 24 months of ibrutinib treatment. These receptors originate from a human donor with chronic lymphocytic leukemia.

The chain has TRBV29-1 and TRBJ2-7, with 9 bases aligning to TRBD1. V shed 6 bases and J 6 bases; nucleotides not matched to a gene: 6. Germline assignment: CDR1 SQVTM and CDR2 ANQGSEA. The CDR3 is 12 residues long. The CDR3 DNA follows: TGCAGCGTCGGAGGACAGGGGCGCGAGCAGTACTTC. Its protein product is CSVGGQGREQYF.

The chain combines TRBV27 with TRBJ2-1; 11 nucleotides agree with TRBD2. CDR1 MNHEY and CDR2 SMNVEV come from the germline V gene (reference sequence). Trimming removed 5 bases from V and 9 bases from J; junction bases left unmatched: 9. CDR3 length: 15 amino acids. Written as DNA, the CDR3 is TGTGCCAGCAGTACCAGACTAGCGGGAAATGGTGAGCAGTTCTTC. This encodes CASSTRLAGNGEQFF.

The rearrangement uses TRBV5-4 and TRBJ2-3; 8 nucleotides match TRBD2. V lost 4 bases, J lost 4 bases, and 5 bases stayed unmatched. CDR1 and CDR2 (germline): SGHNT, YYREEE (reference sequence). This CDR3 is 14 amino acids long. The CDR3 reads CASSEGLVADTQYF. The CDR3 DNA sequence: TGTGCCAGCAGCGAGGGACTAGTGGCAGATACGCAGTATTTT.

This chain uses TRBV19 with TRBJ1-1; no definite D call. The CDR3 runs to 15 residues. Trimming removed 3 bases from V and 0 bases from J, with 11 bases in between. CDR1 is LNHDA, CDR2 SQIVND, per germline (reference sequence). CDR3 sequence reads: CASSIGGFLNTEAFF. The CDR3 nucleotides are TGTGCCAGTAGTATCGGCGGGTTCCTGAACACTGAAGCTTTCTTT.

The rearrangement uses TRBV5-6 and TRBJ2-1; D uncertain. Germline values: CDR1 SGHDT, CDR2 YYEEEE. This CDR3 spans 12 amino acids. The ends were cut back, 2 bases at V and 9 bases at J, with 9 bases in the middle. The CDR3 DNA is TGTGCCAGCAGCTTAGTTCGCGGTGAGCAGTTCTTC. This gives the protein CASSLVRGEQFF.

The V gene is TRBV20-1, the J gene TRBJ2-1, with D unresolved. The germline V gene encodes CDR1 DFQATT and CDR2 SNEGSKA (reference sequence). V was trimmed by 0 bases and J by 13 bases, leaving 10 bases between them. CDR3 length: 11 amino acids. The CDR3: CSARDRIGQFF. The CDR3 region has the DNA TGCAGTGCTAGAGATAGGATCGGACAGTTCTTC.